This T cell receptor beta chain was sequenced during a study of Graves' ophthalmopathy and Graves' hyperthyroidism. Ophthalmopathy not arising within 18 months of follow-up defined hyperthyroidism as stable. Among the exclusions were patients with other autoimmune diseases, uncontrolled infections, pregnancy or lactation. RNA transcripts yielded amplified TCR beta CDR3 regions. HTBI primers were used in a first-round RT-PCR, which preceded a second-round multiplex PCR. TCRdb itself ran the multiplex PCR reads through MiXCR, one entry per CDR3 protein. The table lists hundreds of thousands of distinct CDR3 sequences, about a fifth of them singletons. The sample holds many counts of this clonotype. With V trimmed by 3 bases and J by 0 bases, 10 bases remained unmatched. Germline lookup yields CDR1 SGHKS and CDR2 YYEKEE (reference sequence). This CDR3 spans 19 amino acids.

The sample consisted of peripheral blood. The chain links TRBV5-5 to TRBJ1-6, with TRBD1 matching 9 bases. The clonotype comes from a woman younger than 30 with stable Graves' hyperthyroidism. Some clones in this sample may be carry-over from other donors' samples. The CDR3 loop is CASSSGGTGKASYNSPLHF. The CDR3 bases are TGTGCCAGCAGCTCCGGCGGGACAGGGAAAGCCTCCTATAATTCACCCCTCCACTTT.